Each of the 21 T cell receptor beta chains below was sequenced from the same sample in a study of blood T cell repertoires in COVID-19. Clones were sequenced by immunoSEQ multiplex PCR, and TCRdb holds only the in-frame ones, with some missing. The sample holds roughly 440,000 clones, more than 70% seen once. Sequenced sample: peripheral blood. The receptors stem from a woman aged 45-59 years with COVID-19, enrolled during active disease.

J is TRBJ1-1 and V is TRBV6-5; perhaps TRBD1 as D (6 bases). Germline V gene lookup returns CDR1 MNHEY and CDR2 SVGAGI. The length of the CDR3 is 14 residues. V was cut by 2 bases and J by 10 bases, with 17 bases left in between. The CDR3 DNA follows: TGTGCCAGCAGTTACGAGGGGGGGTTAAGAGGAGCTTTCTTT. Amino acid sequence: CASSYEGGLRGAFF.

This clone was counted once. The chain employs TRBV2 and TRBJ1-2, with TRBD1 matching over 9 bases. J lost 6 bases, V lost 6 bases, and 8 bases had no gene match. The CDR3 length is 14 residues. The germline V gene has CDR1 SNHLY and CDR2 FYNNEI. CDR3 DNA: TGTGCCAGCAGCGTCCGGGACAGGGAAGATGGCTACACCTTC. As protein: CASSVRDREDGYTF.

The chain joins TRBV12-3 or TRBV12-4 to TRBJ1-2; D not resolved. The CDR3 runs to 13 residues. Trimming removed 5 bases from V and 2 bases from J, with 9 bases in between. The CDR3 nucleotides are TGTGCCAGCAGTCTCCGCGTAAACTATGGCTACACCTTC. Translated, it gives CASSLRVNYGYTF.

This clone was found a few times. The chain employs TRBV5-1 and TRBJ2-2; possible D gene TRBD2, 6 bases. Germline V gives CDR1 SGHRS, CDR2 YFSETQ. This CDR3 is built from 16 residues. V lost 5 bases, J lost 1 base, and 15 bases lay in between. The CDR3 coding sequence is TGCGCCAGCAGTTTGAGGGGAGGCGGGAACACCGGGGAGCTGTTTTTT. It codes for CASSLRGGGNTGELFF.

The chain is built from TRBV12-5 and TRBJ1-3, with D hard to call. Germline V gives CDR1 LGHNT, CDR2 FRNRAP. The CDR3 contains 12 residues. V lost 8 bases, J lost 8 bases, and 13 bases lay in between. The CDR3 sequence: CASRRDGHTIYF. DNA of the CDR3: TGTGCTAGTAGGAGGGATGGGCACACCATATATTTT.

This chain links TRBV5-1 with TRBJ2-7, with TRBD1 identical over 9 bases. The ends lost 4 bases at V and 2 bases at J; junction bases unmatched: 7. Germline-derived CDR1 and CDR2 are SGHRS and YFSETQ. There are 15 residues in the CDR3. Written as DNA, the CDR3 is TGCGCCAGCAGCCTCCCAAGACAGGGGGCCTACGAGCAGTACTTC. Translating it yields CASSLPRQGAYEQYF.

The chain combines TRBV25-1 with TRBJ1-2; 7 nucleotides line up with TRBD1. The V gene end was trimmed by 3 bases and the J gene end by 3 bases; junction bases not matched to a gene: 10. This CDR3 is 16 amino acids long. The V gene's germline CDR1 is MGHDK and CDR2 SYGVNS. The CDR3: CASSETGNTNHYGYTF. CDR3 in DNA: TGTGCCAGCAGTGAGACAGGGAACACTAATCACTATGGCTACACCTTC.

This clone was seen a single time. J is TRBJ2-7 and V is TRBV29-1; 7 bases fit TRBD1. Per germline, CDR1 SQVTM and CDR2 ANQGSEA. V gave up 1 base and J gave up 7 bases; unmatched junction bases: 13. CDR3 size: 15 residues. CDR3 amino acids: CSVEGQGSVPGEQYF. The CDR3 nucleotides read TGCAGCGTTGAAGGACAGGGCTCCGTCCCGGGGGAGCAGTACTTC.

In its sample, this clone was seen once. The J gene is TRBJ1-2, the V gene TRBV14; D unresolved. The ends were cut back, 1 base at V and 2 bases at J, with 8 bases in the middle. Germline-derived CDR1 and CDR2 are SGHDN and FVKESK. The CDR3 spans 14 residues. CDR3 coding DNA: TGTGCCAGCAGCCAAGTGACGGAGAACTATGGCTACACCTTC. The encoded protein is CASSQVTENYGYTF. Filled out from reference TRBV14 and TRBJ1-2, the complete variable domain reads EAGVTQFPSHSVIEKGQTVTLRCDPISGHDNLYWYRRVMGKEIKFLLHFVKESKQDESGMPNNRFLAERTGGTYSTLKVQPAELEDSGVYFCASSQVTENYGYTFGSGTRLTVV.

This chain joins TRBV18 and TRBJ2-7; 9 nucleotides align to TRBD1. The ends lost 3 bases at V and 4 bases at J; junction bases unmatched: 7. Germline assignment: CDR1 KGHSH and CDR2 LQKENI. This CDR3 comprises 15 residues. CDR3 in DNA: TGTGCCAGCTCACCCCGGGACAGGGAGCAGTACGAGCAGTACTTC. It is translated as CASSPRDREQYEQYF.

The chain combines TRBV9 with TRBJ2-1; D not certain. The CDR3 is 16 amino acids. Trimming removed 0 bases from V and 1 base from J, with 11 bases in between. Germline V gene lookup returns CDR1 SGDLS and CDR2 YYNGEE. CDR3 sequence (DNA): TGTGCCAGCAGCGTAGGAACGACAAAATCCTACAATGAGCAGTTCTTC. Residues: CASSVGTTKSYNEQFF.

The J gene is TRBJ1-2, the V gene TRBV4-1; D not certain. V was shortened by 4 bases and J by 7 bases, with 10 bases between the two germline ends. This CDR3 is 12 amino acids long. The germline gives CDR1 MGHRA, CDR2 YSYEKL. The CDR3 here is CASSRGQIGYTF. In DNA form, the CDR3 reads TGCGCCAGCAGCCGTGGTCAGATTGGCTACACCTTC.

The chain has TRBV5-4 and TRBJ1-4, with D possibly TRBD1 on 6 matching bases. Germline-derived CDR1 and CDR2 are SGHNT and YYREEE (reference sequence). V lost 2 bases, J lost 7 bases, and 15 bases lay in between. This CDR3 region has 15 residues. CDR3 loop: CASSFSAGAGEKLFF. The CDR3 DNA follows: TGTGCCAGCAGCTTTTCAGCAGGGGCAGGTGAAAAACTGTTTTTT.

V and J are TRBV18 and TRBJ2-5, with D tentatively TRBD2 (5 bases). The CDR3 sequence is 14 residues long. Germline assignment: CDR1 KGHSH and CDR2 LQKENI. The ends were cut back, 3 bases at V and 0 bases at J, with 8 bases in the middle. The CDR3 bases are TGTGCCAGCTCACCGAGCGGATACCAAGAGACCCAGTACTTC. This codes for CASSPSGYQETQYF.

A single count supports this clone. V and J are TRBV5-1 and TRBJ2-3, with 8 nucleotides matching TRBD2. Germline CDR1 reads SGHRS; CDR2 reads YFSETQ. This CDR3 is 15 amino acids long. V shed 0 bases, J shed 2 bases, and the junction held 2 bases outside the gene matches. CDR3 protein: CASSLERGTTDTQYF. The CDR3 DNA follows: TGCGCCAGCAGCTTGGAGCGGGGGACCACAGATACGCAGTATTTT.

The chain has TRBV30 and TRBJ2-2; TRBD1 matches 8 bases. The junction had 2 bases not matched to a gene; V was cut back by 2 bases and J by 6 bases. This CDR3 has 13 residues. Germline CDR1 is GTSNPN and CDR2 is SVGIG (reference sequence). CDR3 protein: CAWSLQGAGELFF. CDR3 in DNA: TGTGCCTGGAGTTTACAGGGGGCCGGGGAGCTGTTTTTT.

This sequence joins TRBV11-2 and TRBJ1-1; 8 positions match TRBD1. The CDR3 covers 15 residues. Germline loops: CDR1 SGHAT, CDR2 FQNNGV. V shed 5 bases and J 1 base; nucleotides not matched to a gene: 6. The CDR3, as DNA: TGTGCCAGCAGCACCCAGGGGACAGGGAACACTGAAGCTTTCTTT. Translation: CASSTQGTGNTEAFF. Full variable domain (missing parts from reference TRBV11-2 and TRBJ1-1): EAGVAQSPRYKIIEKRQSVAFWCNPISGHATLYWYQQILGQGPKLLIQFQNNGVVDDSQLPKDRFSAERLKGVDSTLKIQPAKLEDSAVYLCASSTQGTGNTEAFFGQGTRLTVV.

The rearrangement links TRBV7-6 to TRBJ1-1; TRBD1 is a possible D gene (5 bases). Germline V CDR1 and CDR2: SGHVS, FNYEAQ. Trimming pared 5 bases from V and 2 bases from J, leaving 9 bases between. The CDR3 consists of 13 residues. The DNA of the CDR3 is TGTGCCAGCAGCCCTCAGGGTAACACTGAAGCTTTCTTT. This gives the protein CASSPQGNTEAFF.

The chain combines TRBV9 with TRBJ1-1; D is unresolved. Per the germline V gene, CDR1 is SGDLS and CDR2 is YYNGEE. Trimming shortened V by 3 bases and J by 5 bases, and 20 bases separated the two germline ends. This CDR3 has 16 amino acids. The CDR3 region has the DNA TGTGCCAGCAGCGCATCTGGGAGGGAATATCGGACTGAAGCTTTCTTT. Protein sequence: CASSASGREYRTEAFF.

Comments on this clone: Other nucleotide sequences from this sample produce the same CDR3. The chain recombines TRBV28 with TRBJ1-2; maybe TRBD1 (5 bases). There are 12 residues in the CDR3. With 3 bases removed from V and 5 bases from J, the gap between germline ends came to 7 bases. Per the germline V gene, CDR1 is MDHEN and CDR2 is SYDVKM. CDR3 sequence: CASSLGGYGYTF. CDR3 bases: TGTGCCAGCAGTTTGGGGGGGTATGGCTACACCTTC.

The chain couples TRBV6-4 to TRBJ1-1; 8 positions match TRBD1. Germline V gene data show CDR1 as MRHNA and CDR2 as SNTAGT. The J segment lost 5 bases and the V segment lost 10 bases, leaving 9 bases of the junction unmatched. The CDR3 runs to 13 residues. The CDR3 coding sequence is TGTGCCACTCCGGACAGGGTGTATACTGAAGCTTTCTTT. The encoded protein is CATPDRVYTEAFF.